The 26 T cell receptor beta chains below come from one sample, sequenced in a study of T cell responses to AZD1222 COVID-19 vaccine. Sequencing was performed with immunoSEQ multiplex PCR; in TCRdb, only in-frame clones are kept and a portion is missing. The table lists approximately 17,000 clones, more than 70% of them singletons. This sample comprised peripheral blood, obtained 28 days after the second AZD1222 dose. Every receptor here comes from an adult who received the AZD1222 COVID-19 vaccine.

This rearrangement joins TRBV10-1 to TRBJ2-5; weak D call: TRBD2 (6 bases). CDR1 is WNHNN and CDR2 is SYGVQD in the germline V gene (reference sequence). The CDR3 length is 13 residues. Trimming took off 2 bases at V and 4 bases at J, with 8 bases between the two ends. CDR3 residues: CASSEVGGETQYF. The CDR3 region has the DNA TGCGCCAGCAGTGAGGTGGGAGGAGAGACCCAGTACTTC.

A few counts support this clone. This chain joins TRBV5-1 and TRBJ2-5, with TRBD2 matching 7 bases. This CDR3 is built from 15 residues. Trimming removed 4 bases from V and 5 bases from J; junction bases left unmatched: 11. CDR1 is SGHRS, CDR2 YFSETQ, per germline. The DNA of the CDR3 is TGCGCCAGCAGCCCCGCGGGAGCGCGGAGTGAGACCCAGTACTTC. Its translation: CASSPAGARSETQYF.

This sequence joins TRBV28 and TRBJ1-2; the D is unclear. Per the germline V gene, CDR1 is MDHEN and CDR2 is SYDVKM. The CDR3 contains 15 residues. Trimming took 6 bases from V and 7 from J, leaving 21 bases between them. In DNA form, the CDR3 reads TGTGCCAGCAGCCCCTACGAGGGTTGGGGAGGTGGCTACACCTTC. Translated, it gives CASSPYEGWGGGYTF.

This clone was found a few times. This chain joins TRBV6-5 and TRBJ1-2; 8 bases agree with TRBD1. The CDR3 runs 15 residues. With 8 bases clipped from V and 1 base from J, the junction kept 9 bases outside the gene matches. Germline CDR1 and CDR2: MNHEY and SVGAGI. The CDR3 bases are TGTGCCAGCGCGGAGGACAGGGAGTATAACTATGGCTACACCTTC. Protein sequence: CASAEDREYNYGYTF.

The chain uses TRBV7-9 and TRBJ2-5; 10 bases match TRBD2. The CDR3 spans 16 residues. V lost 1 base to trimming and J lost 5 bases; unmatched junction nucleotides: 7. Germline V gene lookup returns CDR1 SEHNR and CDR2 FQNEAQ (reference sequence). The CDR3 DNA is TGTGCCAGCAGCTTAGGTTCAGCGGGGGGGATGGAGACCCAGTACTTC. Its translation is CASSLGSAGGMETQYF. The full variable domain, its missing parts supplied by reference TRBV7-9 and TRBJ2-5, is DTGVSQNPRHKITKRGQNVTFRCDPISEHNRLYWYRQTLGQGPEFLTYFQNEAQLEKSRLLSDRFSAERPKGSFSTLEIQRTEQGDSAMYLCASSLGSAGGMETQYFGPGTRLLVL.

This clone was counted a single time. V is TRBV7-2 and J is TRBJ1-4, with no clear D. Germline values: CDR1 SGHTA, CDR2 FQGNSA. The CDR3 runs to 14 residues. V lost 3 bases and J 0 bases, leaving 5 bases between the germline ends. The CDR3 DNA reads as TGTGCCAGCAGCTTGCTTGCAACTAATGAAAAACTGTTTTTT. Encoded protein: CASSLLATNEKLFF.

V gene TRBV15 combines with J gene TRBJ1-1; D not certain. Trimming took 0 bases from V and 7 from J, leaving 12 bases between them. The CDR3 contains 14 residues. Germline V gives CDR1 LNHNV, CDR2 YYDKDF (reference sequence). CDR3 nucleotide sequence: TGTGCCACCAGCAGAGATCCCGACACAAATGAAGCTTTCTTT. Its protein product is CATSRDPDTNEAFF.

The rearrangement joins TRBV15 to TRBJ1-5; 10 bases agree with TRBD1. Germline lookup yields CDR1 LNHNV and CDR2 YYDKDF (reference sequence). The CDR3 has 17 amino acids. V lost 0 bases and J lost 6; bases outside the gene matches: 8. The CDR3, as DNA: TGTGCCACCAGCAGAGATCGTAGGGACAGGGGCGGTCAGCCCCAGCATTTT. The encoded protein is CATSRDRRDRGGQPQHF.

The CDR3 reads CASSLEDRVHTGELFF. CDR3 coding DNA: TGTGCCAGCAGCTTAGAAGATAGGGTGCATACCGGGGAGCTGTTTTTT. The rearrangement links TRBV11-3 to TRBJ2-2; D unclear. Germline-derived CDR1 and CDR2 are SGHNT and YENEEA. CDR3 length: 16 residues. V shed 0 bases and J shed 5 bases, with 13 bases lying between them.

V usage is TRBV9 and J usage is TRBJ2-3; D gene uncertain. The V and J ends lost 0 bases and 1 base respectively, with 3 bases between them. Looked up from germline, CDR1 is SGDLS and CDR2 is YYNGEE. The CDR3 runs to 13 residues. The CDR3 sequence is CASSVGRTDTQYF. The DNA for the CDR3 is TGTGCCAGCAGCGTAGGGCGCACAGATACGCAGTATTTT.

The chain joins TRBV4-2 to TRBJ2-7; 7 bases map to TRBD1. The germline CDR1 and CDR2 sequences are LGHNA and YNFKEQ. The CDR3 spans 15 residues. V gave up 1 base and J gave up 5 bases; unmatched junction bases: 8. CDR3 bases: TGTGCCAGCAGCCAAGCTGGGCAGGGGGTCCACGAGCAGTACTTC. This gives the protein CASSQAGQGVHEQYF.

This chain connects TRBV4-1 to TRBJ1-2; TRBD1 is a possible D gene (5 bases). CDR1 is MGHRA and CDR2 is YSYEKL in the germline V gene. Trimming removed 0 bases from V and 4 bases from J, with 18 bases in between. The CDR3 is 17 amino acids. The CDR3 nucleotides read TGCGCCAGCAGCCAAGATTCGCTGAAAGGGGCGTTCTATGGCTACACCTTC. Translation: CASSQDSLKGAFYGYTF.

The gene calls are TRBV4-3 and TRBJ1-4, with D possibly being TRBD1 (6 bases). The ends were cut back, 4 bases at V and 4 bases at J, with 16 bases in the middle. The CDR3 consists of 16 residues. CDR1 is LGHNA and CDR2 is YSLEER in the germline V gene. The CDR3 is CASSLTLEGGNEKLFF. The CDR3, as DNA: TGCGCCAGCAGCCTAACCCTTGAGGGGGGTAATGAAAAACTGTTTTTT.

The rearrangement links TRBV7-9 to TRBJ1-1, with D maybe TRBD1 (5 bases). The CDR3 contains 11 residues. Trimming pared 10 bases from V and 3 bases from J, leaving 9 bases between. From germline, CDR1 is SEHNR and CDR2 FQNEAQ (reference sequence). CDR3 amino acids: CATGGDTEAFF. In DNA, the CDR3 is TGTGCCACCGGGGGGGACACTGAAGCTTTCTTT. Combining the CDR3 with reference TRBV7-9 and TRBJ1-1 gives the whole variable domain DTGVSQNPRHKITKRGQNVTFRCDPISEHNRLYWYRQTLGQGPEFLTYFQNEAQLEKSRLLSDRFSAERPKGSFSTLEIQRTEQGDSAMYLCATGGDTEAFFGQGTRLTVV.

V is TRBV19 and J is TRBJ2-3; D ambiguous. This CDR3 has 12 residues. CDR1 is LNHDA, CDR2 SQIVND, per germline (reference sequence). V was pared by 3 bases and J by 2 bases, with 3 bases between. The CDR3 here is CASSMYTDTQYF. CDR3 nucleotide sequence: TGTGCCAGTAGTATGTACACAGATACGCAGTATTTT.

The rearrangement uses TRBV5-1 and TRBJ1-2; unclear D gene. Germline V gene data show CDR1 as SGHRS and CDR2 as YFSETQ. This CDR3 comprises 15 residues. The germline V and J ends were trimmed by 0 bases and 1 base, with 10 bases remaining between them. The CDR3 loop reads CASSLGGILNYGYTF. The CDR3 DNA reads TGCGCCAGCAGCTTGGGAGGGATTCTTAACTATGGCTACACCTTC.

V and J are TRBV12-3 or TRBV12-4 and TRBJ2-7, with D perhaps TRBD2 (5 bases). This CDR3 spans 12 amino acids. V lost 3 bases and J 6 bases, leaving 9 bases between the germline ends. CDR3 amino acids: CASSFVGGEQYF. As DNA, the CDR3 is TGTGCCAGCAGTTTTGTAGGAGGCGAGCAGTACTTC.

The chain links TRBV29-1 to TRBJ2-1; D unclear. V was clipped by 4 bases and J by 7 bases, with 17 bases between them. This CDR3 contains 14 residues. From germline, CDR1 is SQVTM and CDR2 ANQGSEA. The CDR3: CSVAQQGRANEQFF. The CDR3 DNA is TGCAGCGTTGCGCAGCAAGGAAGGGCGAATGAGCAGTTCTTC.

This clone is a singleton in its sample. This rearrangement joins TRBV6-2 or TRBV6-3 to TRBJ2-1; 11 nucleotides line up with TRBD2. Trimming removed 5 bases from V and 7 bases from J; junction bases left unmatched: 1. The germline gives CDR1 MNHEY, CDR2 SVGEGT. The length of the CDR3 is 13 residues. In DNA form, the CDR3 reads TGTGCCAGCAGTCGACTAGCGGGGAATGAGCAGTTCTTC. Amino acids: CASSRLAGNEQFF.

This clone appeared a few times. V usage is TRBV29-1 and J usage is TRBJ2-6; 8 positions agree with TRBD1. In germline, CDR1 is SQVTM, CDR2 ANQGSEA. The CDR3 loop spans 18 amino acids. The ends lost 1 base at V and 0 bases at J; junction bases unmatched: 8. The CDR3 reads CSVEGGTGGSSGANVLTF. The CDR3 DNA reads as TGCAGCGTTGAAGGGGGGACAGGAGGTTCCTCTGGGGCCAACGTCCTGACTTTC. The full variable domain, its missing parts supplied by reference TRBV29-1 and TRBJ2-6, is SAVISQKPSRDICQRGTSLTIQCQVDSQVTMMFWYRQQPGQSLTLIATANQGSEATYESGFVIDKFPISRPNLTFSTLTVSNMSPEDSSIYLCSVEGGTGGSSGANVLTFGAGSRLTVL.

Here the CDR3 DNA reads TGTGCCAGCAGTTACTCGAGTCCAGGGTCCACCTTC. Translating it yields CASSYSSPGSTF. This rearrangement joins TRBV6-5 to TRBJ1-2; D is perhaps TRBD1 (5 bases). Germline CDR1 MNHEY, CDR2 SVGAGI. Trimming took 0 bases from V and 13 from J, leaving 12 bases between them. The CDR3 covers 12 residues.

The V gene is TRBV9, the J gene TRBJ2-1, with a weak D call TRBD1 (5 bases). The CDR3 contains 16 residues. Germline V lookup: CDR1 SGDLS, CDR2 YYNGEE. Trimming removed 0 bases from V and 7 bases from J, with 17 bases in between. CDR3 region: CASSVANSRDGNEQFF. The CDR3 DNA reads as TGTGCCAGCAGCGTAGCTAACAGCAGGGATGGAAATGAGCAGTTCTTC. Filled out from reference TRBV9 and TRBJ2-1, the complete variable domain reads DSGVTQTPKHLITATGQRVTLRCSPRSGDLSVYWYQQSLDQGLQFLIQYYNGEERAKGNILERFSAQQFPDLHSELNLSSLELGDSALYFCASSVANSRDGNEQFFGPGTRLTVL.

The chain recombines TRBV7-8 with TRBJ2-1; D is unresolved. The CDR3 loop spans 18 amino acids. Germline CDR1 SGHVS, CDR2 FQNEAQ. Trimming stripped 1 base from V and 2 bases from J, with 18 bases between. CDR3 protein: CASSLGATSESAYNEQFF. The CDR3 DNA sequence: TGTGCCAGCAGCTTAGGGGCGACATCCGAATCGGCCTACAATGAGCAGTTCTTC.

This clone came up once. V gene TRBV4-1 combines with J gene TRBJ2-5, with D maybe TRBD1 (6 bases). There are 14 residues in the CDR3. Deletions cut 4 bases from V and 2 bases from J, with 11 bases between. Germline V gene lookup returns CDR1 MGHRA and CDR2 YSYEKL. The CDR3 region has the DNA TGCGCCAGCAGCCCAGGGGTGCATCAAGAGACCCAGTACTTC. Translation: CASSPGVHQETQYF.

A single count supports this clone. The chain couples TRBV11-2 to TRBJ2-5, with D tentatively TRBD1 (6 bases). The ends were cut back, 6 bases at V and 4 bases at J, with 21 bases in the middle. The CDR3 runs to 16 residues. Germline lookup yields CDR1 SGHAT and CDR2 FQNNGV. CDR3 in DNA: TGTGCCAGCAGAAAAGACAGGCTGTTAGCCCCAGAGACCCAGTACTTC. It translates to CASRKDRLLAPETQYF. Full variable domain (outside the CDR3, taken from reference TRBV11-2 and TRBJ2-5): EAGVAQSPRYKIIEKRQSVAFWCNPISGHATLYWYQQILGQGPKLLIQFQNNGVVDDSQLPKDRFSAERLKGVDSTLKIQPAKLEDSAVYLCASRKDRLLAPETQYFGPGTRLLVL.

The chain couples TRBV15 to TRBJ1-2; 7 bases are a match to TRBD1. Per germline, CDR1 LNHNV and CDR2 YYDKDF (reference sequence). The CDR3 spans 16 residues. The V segment lost 1 base and the J segment 0 bases; nucleotides outside the gene matches: 5. This CDR3 is CATSRAGTAANYGYTF. The CDR3 DNA reads TGTGCCACCAGCAGAGCCGGGACAGCGGCTAACTATGGCTACACCTTC.